This TCR beta chain was found in a study of Tregs in tolerant kidney transplant recipients. The study, taken as a whole, reports: Antigen-driven expansion was suggested because donor-specific Tregs expanded more than all Tregs in tolerant patients. The most relevant donor-specific Treg TCRbeta repertoire apparently came from expansion with activated donor B cells.

The CDR3 totals 12 residues. Trimming removed 2 bases at V and 4 bases at J, with 6 bases between. Germline assignment: CDR1 SEHNR and CDR2 FQNEAQ (reference sequence). Using immunoSEQ multiplex PCR, the repertoire was profiled, and TCRdb retains in-frame clones only, with some absent. Its listing shows roughly 32,000 clones. As to this clone: Its target is not known. The CDR3 end lies 3 residues beyond the end of the read and is filled in from the germline J gene.

Unstimulated Tregs (CD4+CD25+CD127-) and CD4+CD25- non-Tregs were sorted from PBMCs. The chain carries TRBV7-9 and TRBJ2-7; weak D call: TRBD2 (5 bases). The TCR sequence derives from a human donor who received a combined kidney and bone marrow transplant. Sequencing used CD8+ T cells from blood, obtained before the transplant. CDR3: CASSLLAYEQYF. CDR3 DNA, as far as it was read: TGTGCCAGCAGCTTACTAGCTTACGAG.